The clone carrying this TCR beta chain was found once. Germline V gene lookup returns CDR1 SGHTA and CDR2 FQGNSA. V was pared by 2 bases and J by 8 bases, with 18 bases between. This CDR3 contains 16 residues. This specimen comes from a study of identical twins. TCRdb reprocessed the 5' RACE reads with MiXCR, giving one entry per CDR3 protein. The sample records about 520,000 distinct CDR3 sequences, roughly a fifth being singletons. The same data also contributed to another study, on T cells expressing NK-cell markers.

The clonotype comes from a woman under 30 in good health. The sample comprised CD4+ T cells sorted from blood. The gene calls are TRBV7-2 and TRBJ1-4; D ambiguous. CDR3: CASSLQDWLTTEKLFF. Written as DNA, the CDR3 is TGTGCCAGCAGCTTACAAGACTGGTTAACAACAGAAAAACTGTTTTTT.